This TCR beta chain was captured by sequencing in a study of cytomegalovirus exposure and HLA in healthy donors. V gave up 5 bases and J gave up 1 base; unmatched junction bases: 4. Germline CDR1 reads MNHEY; CDR2 reads SMNVEV (reference sequence). The CDR3 consists of 14 residues. This PCR relied on a set of 60 Vbeta primers and 13 Jbeta primers. TCRdb's table, derived via immunoSEQ multiplex PCR, lists solely in-frame clones and lacks some. Of around 62,000 clones in the sample, around 80% were seen once. The sample holds a few counts of this clone. V gene TRBV27 combines with J gene TRBJ1-1; 7 nucleotides agree with TRBD1. Specimen: PBMCs. The TCR originated in a middle-aged man in good health and CMV-seronegative. This CDR3 is CASSPRTGNTEAFF. The CDR3, as DNA: TGTGCCAGCAGTCCCCGGACAGGGAACACTGAAGCTTTCTTT.